The source of this T cell receptor beta chain is a study of blood T cells in healthy people across ages. Sample-barcoded 5' priming and a J-beta primer mix drove a second PCR of roughly 6 to 12 cycles. TCRdb re-called the 5' RACE reads through MiXCR, storing one row per CDR3 protein. Among about 800,000 distinct CDR3 sequences listed, around 25% were seen once. The CDR3 is made up of 16 amino acids. Trimming stripped 5 bases from V and 2 bases from J, with 19 bases between. The germline V gene encodes CDR1 SEHNR and CDR2 FQNEAQ (reference sequence). This clonotype was counted only a few times. This sample was shared with a second study, whose subject was T cells of mothers and their children. Per that paper: No persistent microchimeric T cell clones were detected.

Sequencing input: blood. The chain combines TRBV7-9 with TRBJ2-7; D is possibly TRBD2 (7 bases). The source is a boy younger than 18 in good health. The CDR3 DNA is TGTGCCAGCAGCGGTAGTCGCAGGGGAGGGCCCTACGAGCAGTACTTC. As protein: CASSGSRRGGPYEQYF.